This passage covers 5 T cell receptor beta chains from one sample sequenced in a study of blood T cell repertoires in COVID-19. Libraries were prepared by immunoSEQ multiplex PCR; TCRdb keeps only in-frame clonotypes and omits some of them. The sample holds about 51,000 clones; roughly 90% are singletons and the top ten take approximately 2.8%. Input material: peripheral blood. These receptors were obtained from a man aged 50 to 59 with acute or convalescent COVID-19.

This clone was observed once. The gene calls are TRBV21-1 and TRBJ1-2. TRBV21-1 corresponds to a pseudogene. The CDR3 runs to 17 residues. For the CDR3, the DNA is TGTGCCAGCAGCAAAGCCCCAAATGGGGAGGGATTTGATGGCTACACCTTC. Its translation: CASSKAPNGEGFDGYTF.

The chain couples TRBV18 to TRBJ2-7; 8 positions agree with TRBD1. Trimming removed 8 bases from V and 1 base from J; junction bases left unmatched: 10. The CDR3 length is 15 residues. Germline CDR1 and CDR2: KGHSH and LQKENI. CDR3 loop: CASLRITGGSYEQYF. The CDR3 DNA reads as TGTGCCAGCCTACGGATTACAGGGGGGTCCTACGAGCAGTACTTC.

This clone showed up just once. V is TRBV19 and J is TRBJ2-2; 11 nucleotides align to TRBD2. The J segment lost 4 bases and the V segment lost 5 bases, leaving 9 bases of the junction unmatched. The germline CDR1 and CDR2 sequences are LNHDA and SQIVND (reference sequence). The CDR3 runs to 17 residues. The CDR3 nucleotides read TGTGCCAGTAGTCCCCAGGGGCTAGCGGGGGGCACCGGGGAGCTGTTTTTT. Translated, it gives CASSPQGLAGGTGELFF.

The count of this clone is one. V usage is TRBV21-1 and J usage is TRBJ2-7; the table calls TRBD2, which could not be checked here. TRBV21-1 counts as a pseudogene. The CDR3 has 14 amino acids. This chain's CDR3 is CARWGGTFSYEQYF. The CDR3 nucleotides read TGTGCCAGGTGGGGAGGGACATTCTCCTACGAGCAGTACTTC.

The V call is TRBV5-1, the J call TRBJ1-4; D ambiguous. This CDR3 contains 14 residues. V lost 6 bases and J 5 bases, leaving 14 bases between the germline ends. From germline, CDR1 is SGHRS and CDR2 YFSETQ. Here the CDR3 DNA reads TGCGCCAGCACCTCCGGGTCACCGAATGAAAAACTGTTTTTT. Translated: CASTSGSPNEKLFF.